This TCR beta chain derives from a study of blood T cell repertoires in COVID-19. On the study more broadly: PBMCs, B-cell-depleted T cells, or T cells provided the cDNA or gDNA that made up the material.

This clone has only one observation. This CDR3 spans 15 amino acids. Germline V gene lookup returns CDR1 SGHDT and CDR2 YYEEEE. The V end was cut by 0 bases, the J end by 0 bases, with 9 bases between. TCRdb's copy holds only in-frame clones and misses some; the assay was immunoSEQ multiplex PCR. Among more than 95,000 clones listed, approximately 80% were seen once. Sequencing used peripheral blood. The chain is built from TRBV5-6 and TRBJ1-2; D remains unclear. This receptor was obtained from a woman older than 75 with active or convalescent COVID-19. The CDR3 coding sequence is TGTGCCAGCAGCTTGGTGGCAGGTTCTAACTATGGCTACACCTTC. Protein sequence: CASSLVAGSNYGYTF. Combining the CDR3 with reference TRBV5-6 and TRBJ1-2 gives the whole variable domain DAGVTQSPTHLIKTRGQQVTLRCSPKSGHDTVSWYQQALGQGPQFIFQYYEEEERQRGNFPDRFSGHQFPNYSSELNVNALLLGDSALYLCASSLVAGSNYGYTFGSGTRLTVV.